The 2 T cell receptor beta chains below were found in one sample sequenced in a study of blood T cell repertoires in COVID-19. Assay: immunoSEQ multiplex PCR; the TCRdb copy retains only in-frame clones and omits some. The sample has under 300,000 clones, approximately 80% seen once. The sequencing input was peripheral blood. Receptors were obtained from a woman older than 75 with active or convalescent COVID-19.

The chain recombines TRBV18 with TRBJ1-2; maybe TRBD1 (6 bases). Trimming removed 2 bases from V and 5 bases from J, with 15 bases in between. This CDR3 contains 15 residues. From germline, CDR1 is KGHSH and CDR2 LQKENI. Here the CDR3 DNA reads TGTGCCAGCTCACCATCGCCGGACAGTGAGTATGGCTACACCTTC. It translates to CASSPSPDSEYGYTF.

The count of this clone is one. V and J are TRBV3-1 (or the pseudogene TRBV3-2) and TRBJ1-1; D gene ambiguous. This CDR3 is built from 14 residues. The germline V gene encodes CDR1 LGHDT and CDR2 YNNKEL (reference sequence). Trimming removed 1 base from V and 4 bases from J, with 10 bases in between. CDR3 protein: CASSQVTRGTEAFF. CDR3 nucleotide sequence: TGTGCCAGCAGCCAAGTTACTCGGGGCACTGAAGCTTTCTTT.